This T cell receptor beta chain was profiled in a study of blood T cell repertoires in COVID-19. Looking at the study overall: Acute and convalescent COVID-19 samples came from the United States, Italy and Spain. PBMCs, B-cell-depleted T cells, or T cells provided the cDNA or gDNA that made up the material.

Per the original methods: Amplification from reference gene primers served as the basis for estimated nucleated cell counts. TCRdb's table, derived via immunoSEQ multiplex PCR, lists solely in-frame clones and lacks some. Clonal size and the V and J genes are those of that table, whereas D and trimming came from the DNA. The table includes about 210,000 clones, about 80% detected once. The V gene lost 5 bases and the J gene lost 5 bases, with 12 bases spanning the gap. Per germline, CDR1 SGHTA and CDR2 FQGTGA. The CDR3 is 13 amino acids. The TCR was taken from a woman aged 40 to 50 with active or convalescent COVID-19. Sequences were obtained from peripheral blood. The gene calls are TRBV7-3 and TRBJ2-5; D gene unclear. CDR3: CASSMSHRETQYF. For the CDR3, the DNA is TGTGCCAGCAGCATGAGTCATCGGGAGACCCAGTACTTC.